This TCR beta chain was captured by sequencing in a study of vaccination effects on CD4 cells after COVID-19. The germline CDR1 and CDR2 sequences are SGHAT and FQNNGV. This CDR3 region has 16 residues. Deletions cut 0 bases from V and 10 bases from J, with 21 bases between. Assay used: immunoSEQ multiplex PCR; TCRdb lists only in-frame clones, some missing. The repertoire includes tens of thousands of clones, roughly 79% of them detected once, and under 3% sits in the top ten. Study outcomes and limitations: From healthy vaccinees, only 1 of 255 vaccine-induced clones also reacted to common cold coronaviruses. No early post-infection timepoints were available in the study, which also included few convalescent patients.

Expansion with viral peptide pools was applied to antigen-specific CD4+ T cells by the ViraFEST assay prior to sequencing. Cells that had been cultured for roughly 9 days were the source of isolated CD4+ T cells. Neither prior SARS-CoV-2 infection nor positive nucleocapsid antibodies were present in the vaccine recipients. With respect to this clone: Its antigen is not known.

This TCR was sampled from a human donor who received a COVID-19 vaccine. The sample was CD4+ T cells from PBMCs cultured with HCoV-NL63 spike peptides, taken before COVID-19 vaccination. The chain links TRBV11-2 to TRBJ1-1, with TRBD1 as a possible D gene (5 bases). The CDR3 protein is CASSLDRGGGVGGAFF. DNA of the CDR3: TGTGCCAGCAGCTTAGATCGTGGGGGGGGTGTTGGTGGAGCTTTCTTT. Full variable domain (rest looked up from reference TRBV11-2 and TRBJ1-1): EAGVAQSPRYKIIEKRQSVAFWCNPISGHATLYWYQQILGQGPKLLIQFQNNGVVDDSQLPKDRFSAERLKGVDSTLKIQPAKLEDSAVYLCASSLDRGGGVGGAFFGQGTRLTVV.